This TCR beta chain was found in a study of CD8 T cells in Susac syndrome. Trimming cost V 0 bases and J 6 bases, with 9 bases left between them. The germline gives CDR1 MGHRA, CDR2 YSYEKL. This CDR3 has 15 residues. An input of roughly 0.5 to 1 ug of RNA was subjected to reverse transcription using random hexamers. Each CDR3 protein is one row after TCRdb ran MiXCR on the immunoSEQ multiplex PCR reads. This table holds roughly 25,000 distinct CDR3 sequences, about 93% found once. The chain is built from TRBV4-1 and TRBJ1-6; TRBD1 might be the D (5 bases). The origin of this receptor is a human donor with Susac syndrome. Sequenced sample: CD8+ T cells from PBMCs. The chain's CDR3 is CASSQDPGTNSPLHF. The CDR3 bases are TGCGCCAGCAGCCAAGACCCAGGGACTAATTCACCCCTCCACTTT.